This record concerns one T cell receptor (beta chain) sequence. The antigen is undetermined. This sample stems from a study of T cells in Graves' hyperthyroidism and ophthalmopathy. Study information: The authors collected peripheral blood at initial diagnosis, before any treatment.

Amplification yielded TCR beta CDR3 regions, with RNA transcripts as the source. A first-round RT-PCR of the TCR CDR3 used the HTBI primer set. In TCRdb, the multiplex PCR reads were re-called with MiXCR into one record per CDR3 protein. The table records over 500,000 distinct CDR3 sequences, approximately 14% of them present only once. Study-level findings and limits: Ophthalmopathy and stable hyperthyroidism were told apart by a 13 V-J model.

The sequenced sample was blood. The receptor's source is a woman aged 40 to 55 with Graves' hyperthyroidism.

The CDR3 bases are TGTGCCAGTAGTAAGGACAGGGATGGCAATCAGCCCCAGCATTTT. Encoded protein: CASSKDRDGNQPQHF. V gene TRBV19 combines with J gene TRBJ1-5; 8 nucleotides agree with TRBD1. CDR3 length: 15 residues. J gave up 2 bases and V 4 bases, and 4 bases lay outside the gene matches. Germline-derived CDR1 and CDR2 are LNHDA and SQIVND (reference sequence).